This TCR beta chain originates from a study of blood T cell repertoires in COVID-19 (TCRdb year 2020). Study-level background: Collaborator samples came from the United States, Italy and Spain and covered acute and convalescent phases of COVID-19. Nearly every sample came with metadata listing a de-identified subject ID, COVID-19 status, age in years and sex. The repertoires were released in a freely available public database meant as a resource for research on the immune response to SARS-CoV-2. Samples were obtained from the ongoing ImmuneRACE study (first 160 participants) and from 1,254 subjects provided by 6 global collaborators. The material from the prospective study consisted of cDNA or gDNA derived from T cells, B-cell-depleted T cells, or PBMCs. Where available, HLA class I and class II types were taken from metadata supplied by the sample provider and were not determined by assay-based typing. Subjects who had been exposed to COVID-19, were actively infected with it, or had recovered from it provided the deeply sampled blood TCRbeta repertoires that made up the dataset.

Collaborating institutions collected whole blood in K2EDTA tubes following their own protocols. For TCRbeta analysis, collaborators shipped samples in one of three forms: frozen whole blood, isolated PBMCs, or DNA extracted from either of those sample types. TCRbeta CDR3 regions were amplified from genomic DNA by means of the immunoSEQ Assay, a bias-controlled multiplex PCR. The paper's data handling went like this. Nucleated cell counts per sample were estimated from amplification of reference gene primers within the assay. To quantify the absolute abundance of each unique TCRbeta CDR3 rearrangement, sequence reads were collapsed and filtered. For each sample, productive Simpson clonality was calculated by taking the square root of Simpson's diversity index across productive rearrangements. TCRdb stores this immuneACCESS table with in-frame sequences only. Part of the clones is absent; in the studies checked, under half of the shortfall reflects unresolved V genes, and no reason is known for the rest. From that table come the V and J calls and clone size; the DNA was used to work out D and trimming. The sample has about 410,000 clones on record, about nine tenths of them singletons. The ten largest clones add up to under 1.5% of the sample.

According to the germline V gene, CDR1 reads SQVTM and CDR2 reads ANQGSEA. The CDR3 runs 13 amino acids, cysteine and phenylalanine included. CDR3 DNA is the only sequence kept; it has 39 bases, read in frame from the first base. The junction shows trimming of 6 bases on V and 3 bases on J, and the gene matches do not reach 7 bases of it. Notes on this clone: Its specific antigen is unknown. Per-base quality was not reported, and no clone a single base away is much larger than it.

Study-wide findings and limitations: The amount of clinical and demographic metadata varied by source and participant and was provided uncurated.

The receptor was derived from a woman aged 30 to 39 with active or convalescent COVID-19. Rearrangement joined TRBV29-1 to TRBJ2-7, with 8 bases matching TRBD2. The specimen was peripheral blood. The CDR3: CSVGQRESYEQYF. The DNA sequence is TGCAGCGTAGGGCAGCGGGAGAGCTACGAGCAGTACTTC.